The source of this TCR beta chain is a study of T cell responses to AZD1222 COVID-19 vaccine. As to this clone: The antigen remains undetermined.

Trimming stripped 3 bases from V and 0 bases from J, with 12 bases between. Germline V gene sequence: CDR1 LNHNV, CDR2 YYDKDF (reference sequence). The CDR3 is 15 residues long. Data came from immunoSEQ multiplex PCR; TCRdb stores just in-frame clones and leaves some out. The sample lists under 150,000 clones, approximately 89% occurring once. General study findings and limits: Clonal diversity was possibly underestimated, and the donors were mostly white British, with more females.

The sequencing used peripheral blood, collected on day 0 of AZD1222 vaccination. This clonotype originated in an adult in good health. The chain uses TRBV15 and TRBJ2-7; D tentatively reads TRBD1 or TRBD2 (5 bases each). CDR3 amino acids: CATSSSMGPSYEQYF. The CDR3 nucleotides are TGTGCCACCAGCAGTTCAATGGGACCCTCCTACGAGCAGTACTTC.